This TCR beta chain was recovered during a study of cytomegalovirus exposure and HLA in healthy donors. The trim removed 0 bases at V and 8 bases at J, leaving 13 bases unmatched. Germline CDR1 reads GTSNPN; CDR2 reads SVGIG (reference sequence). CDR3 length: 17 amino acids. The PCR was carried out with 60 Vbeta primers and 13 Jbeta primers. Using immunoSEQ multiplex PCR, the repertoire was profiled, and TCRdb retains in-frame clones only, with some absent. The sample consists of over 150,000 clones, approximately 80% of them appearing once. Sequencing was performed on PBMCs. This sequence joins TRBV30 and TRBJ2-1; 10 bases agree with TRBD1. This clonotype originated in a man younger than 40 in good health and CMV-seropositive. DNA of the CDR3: TGTGCCTGGAGTGTACTCCCGTTTGGGACAGGGGTTGATGAGCAGTTCTTC. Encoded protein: CAWSVLPFGTGVDEQFF.